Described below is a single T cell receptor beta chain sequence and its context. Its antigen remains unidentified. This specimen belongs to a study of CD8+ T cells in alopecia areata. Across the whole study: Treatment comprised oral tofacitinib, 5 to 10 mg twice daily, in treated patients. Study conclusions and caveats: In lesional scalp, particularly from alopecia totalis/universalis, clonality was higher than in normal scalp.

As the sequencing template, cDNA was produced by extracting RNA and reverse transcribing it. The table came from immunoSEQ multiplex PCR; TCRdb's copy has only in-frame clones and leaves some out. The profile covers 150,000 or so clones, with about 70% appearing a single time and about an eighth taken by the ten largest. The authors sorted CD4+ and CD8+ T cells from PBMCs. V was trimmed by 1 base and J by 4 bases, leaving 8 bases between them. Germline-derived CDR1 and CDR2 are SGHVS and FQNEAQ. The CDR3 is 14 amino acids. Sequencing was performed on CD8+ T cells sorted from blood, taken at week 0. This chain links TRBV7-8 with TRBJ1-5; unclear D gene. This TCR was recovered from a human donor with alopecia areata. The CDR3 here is CASSLDGVNQPQHF. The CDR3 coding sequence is TGTGCCAGCAGCTTAGATGGGGTAAATCAGCCCCAGCATTTT.